This T cell receptor (beta chain) came from a study of blood T cell repertoires in COVID-19. The wider study: The United States, Italy and Spain were the sources of the acute and convalescent COVID-19 samples. Nucleic acid was either cDNA or gDNA, and it came from T cells, B-cell-depleted T cells, or PBMCs.

Per the study methods: From reference gene primer amplification, estimates of nucleated cell counts were derived. Assay: immunoSEQ multiplex PCR; the TCRdb copy retains only in-frame clones and omits some. That table furnishes V, J and clone size, whereas the DNA furnished D and trimming. The table records about 87,000 clones, about 88% of them present only once. The germline CDR1 and CDR2 sequences are LGHDT and YNNKEL (reference sequence). The CDR3 is 14 amino acids. V was clipped by 3 bases and J by 4 bases; unmatched bases: 6. The sample was peripheral blood. The receptor was isolated from a man aged 40-49 years with acute or convalescent COVID-19. The chain carries TRBV3-1 (or the pseudogene TRBV3-2) and TRBJ2-7, with 7 bases identical to TRBD1. The CDR3 is CASSHPTGYYEQYF. The CDR3 DNA reads as TGTGCCAGCAGCCACCCGACAGGGTATTACGAGCAGTACTTC.